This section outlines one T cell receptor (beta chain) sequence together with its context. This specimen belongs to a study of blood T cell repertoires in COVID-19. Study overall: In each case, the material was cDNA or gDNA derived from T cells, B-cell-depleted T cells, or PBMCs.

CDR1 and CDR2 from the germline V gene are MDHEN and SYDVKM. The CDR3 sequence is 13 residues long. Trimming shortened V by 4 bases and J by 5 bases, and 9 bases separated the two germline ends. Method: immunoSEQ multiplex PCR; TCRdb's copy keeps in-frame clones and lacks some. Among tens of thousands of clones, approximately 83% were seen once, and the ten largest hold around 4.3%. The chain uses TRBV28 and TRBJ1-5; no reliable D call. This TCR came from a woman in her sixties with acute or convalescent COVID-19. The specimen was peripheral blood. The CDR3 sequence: CASSSSFHQPQHF. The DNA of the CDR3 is TGTGCCAGCAGTTCATCATTCCATCAGCCCCAGCATTTT.